One and the same sample provided the 9 T cell receptor beta chains below, sequenced in a study of lymphopenia after photon versus proton radiotherapy. Libraries were prepared by immunoSEQ multiplex PCR; TCRdb keeps only in-frame clonotypes and omits some of them. The sample contains roughly 65,000 clones, about nine tenths of which appear only once. This specimen consisted of peripheral blood, obtained from a patient treated with photon-based radiotherapy. Every receptor here comes from an older woman with pancreatic cancer.

The chain uses TRBV7-8 and TRBJ2-1, with TRBD1 as a possible D gene (6 bases). Germline CDR1 and CDR2: SGHVS and FQNEAQ. V was pared by 5 bases and J by 6 bases, with 29 bases between. There are 19 residues in the CDR3. For the CDR3, the DNA is TGTGCCAGCAGCCCGAGTAGTCACTCAGGGGAATCTGTCCGCAATGAGCAGTTCTTC. Its translation is CASSPSSHSGESVRNEQFF. Together with reference TRBV7-8 and TRBJ2-1, the CDR3 gives the full variable domain: GAGVSQSPRYKVAKRGQDVALRCDPISGHVSLFWYQQALGQGPEFLTYFQNEAQLDKSGLPSDRFFAERPEGSVSTLKIQRTQQEDSAVYLCASSPSSHSGESVRNEQFFGPGTRLTVL.

The chain carries TRBV7-2 and TRBJ2-1, with 9 bases fitting TRBD2. With V trimmed by 3 bases and J by 9 bases, 12 bases remained unmatched. CDR3 length equals 16 residues. The germline V gene encodes CDR1 SGHTA and CDR2 FQGNSA. CDR3 sequence: CASSFGLAGVVTEQFF. The CDR3 DNA reads TGTGCCAGCAGCTTTGGCTTAGCGGGAGTTGTCACTGAGCAGTTCTTC.

The chain links TRBV27 to TRBJ1-5, with unresolved D. Trimming stripped 3 bases from V and 4 bases from J, with 7 bases between. The germline gives CDR1 MNHEY, CDR2 SMNVEV (reference sequence). The CDR3 contains 13 residues. The CDR3 nucleotides read TGTGCCAGCAGTTTCTCGTGGAATCAGCCCCAGCATTTT. Translated: CASSFSWNQPQHF.

This chain links TRBV11-2 with TRBJ2-7; 7 positions agree with TRBD2. The CDR3 sequence is 14 residues long. CDR1 is SGHAT, CDR2 FQNNGV, per germline. Trimming at V came to 3 bases and at J to 6 bases, leaving 8 bases not matched to a gene. CDR3 sequence (DNA): TGTGCCAGCAGCTTTGGGAGGGGAGACGGCGAGCAGTACTTC. It is translated as CASSFGRGDGEQYF.

The chain joins TRBV5-1 to TRBJ2-2; D uncertain. Germline V gene lookup returns CDR1 SGHRS and CDR2 YFSETQ. V lost 1 base to trimming and J lost 5 bases, with 6 bases between them. The CDR3 length is 13 residues. The CDR3 spells CASSLMGTGELFF. Written as DNA, the CDR3 is TGCGCCAGCAGCTTGATGGGTACCGGGGAGCTGTTTTTT.

The chain has TRBV15 and TRBJ2-3, with a possible D match to TRBD1 (6 bases). The CDR3 consists of 14 residues. CDR1 is LNHNV, CDR2 YYDKDF, per germline (reference sequence). The ends were cut back, 6 bases at V and 2 bases at J, with 12 bases in the middle. The CDR3 DNA reads TGTGCCACCAGGGCGGACAGTAACACAGATACGCAGTATTTT. It translates to CATRADSNTDTQYF.

The chain carries TRBV5-4 and TRBJ2-7; weak D call: TRBD2 (6 bases). V gave up 6 bases and J gave up 1 base, with 17 bases separating them. Per the germline V gene, CDR1 is SGHNT and CDR2 is YYREEE (reference sequence). The CDR3 is 15 residues long. The chain's CDR3 is CASTPGVGTSYEQYF. In nucleotides, the CDR3 is TGTGCCAGCACCCCTGGGGTAGGGACTTCCTACGAGCAGTACTTC. Looking up the rest from reference TRBV5-4 and TRBJ2-7 gives the full variable domain: ETGVTQSPTHLIKTRGQQVTLRCSSQSGHNTVSWYQQALGQGPQFIFQYYREEENGRGNFPPRFSGLQFPNYSSELNVNALELDDSALYLCASTPGVGTSYEQYFGPGTRLTVT.

V usage is TRBV2 and J usage is TRBJ2-7; 9 positions match TRBD1. The CDR3 has 14 amino acids. V lost 4 bases and J lost 6; bases outside the gene matches: 7. The germline V gene has CDR1 SNHLY and CDR2 FYNNEI. CDR3 amino acids: CASSVDRGFAEQYF. The CDR3 bases are TGTGCCAGCAGTGTGGACAGGGGATTCGCCGAGCAGTACTTC. Complete variable domain (other parts from reference TRBV2 and TRBJ2-7): EPEVTQTPSHQVTQMGQEVILRCVPISNHLYFYWYRQILGQKVEFLVSFYNNEISEKSEIFDDQFSVERPDGSNFTLKIRSTKLEDSAMYFCASSVDRGFAEQYFGPGTRLTVT.

This chain links TRBV28 with TRBJ1-1; 8 bases are shared with TRBD1. Germline trimming cut 5 bases from V and 6 bases from J; bases unmatched to any gene: 11. The CDR3 runs to 15 residues. From germline, CDR1 is MDHEN and CDR2 SYDVKM. CDR3 nucleotide sequence: TGTGCCAGCAGTCTTACAGGGGGGAGGACAGCTGAAGCTTTCTTT. Protein: CASSLTGGRTAEAFF.